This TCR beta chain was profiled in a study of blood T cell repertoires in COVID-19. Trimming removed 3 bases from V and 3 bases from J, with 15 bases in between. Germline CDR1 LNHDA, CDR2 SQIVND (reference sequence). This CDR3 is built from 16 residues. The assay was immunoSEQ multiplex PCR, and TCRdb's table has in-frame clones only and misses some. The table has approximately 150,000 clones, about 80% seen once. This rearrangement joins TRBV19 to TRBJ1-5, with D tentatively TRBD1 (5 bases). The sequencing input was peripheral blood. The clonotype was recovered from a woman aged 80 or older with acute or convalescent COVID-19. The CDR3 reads CASSISGRASNQPQHF. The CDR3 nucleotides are TGTGCCAGTAGTATTTCGGGCAGGGCTTCCAATCAGCCCCAGCATTTT. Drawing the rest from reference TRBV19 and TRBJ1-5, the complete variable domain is DGGITQSPKYLFRKEGQNVTLSCEQNLNHDAMYWYRQDPGQGLRLIYYSQIVNDFQKGDIAEGYSVSREKKESFPLTVTSAQKNPTAFYLCASSISGRASNQPQHFGDGTRLSIL.